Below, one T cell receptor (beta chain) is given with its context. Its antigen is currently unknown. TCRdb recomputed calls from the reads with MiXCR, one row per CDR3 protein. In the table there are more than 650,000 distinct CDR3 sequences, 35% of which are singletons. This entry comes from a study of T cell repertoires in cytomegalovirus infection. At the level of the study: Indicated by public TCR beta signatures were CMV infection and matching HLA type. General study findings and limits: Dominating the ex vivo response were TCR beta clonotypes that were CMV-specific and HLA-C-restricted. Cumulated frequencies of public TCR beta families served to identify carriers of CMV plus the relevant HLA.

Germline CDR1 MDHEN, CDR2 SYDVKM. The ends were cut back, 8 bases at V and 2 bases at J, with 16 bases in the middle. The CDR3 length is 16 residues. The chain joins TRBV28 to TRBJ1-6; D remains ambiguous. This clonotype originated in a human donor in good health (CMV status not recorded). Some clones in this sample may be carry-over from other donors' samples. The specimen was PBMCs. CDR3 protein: CASSDRATTYNSPLHF. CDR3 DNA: TGTGCCAGCTCCGACCGGGCAACTACCTATAATTCACCCCTCCACTTT.